This T cell receptor (beta chain) was recovered during a study of human T cells and chemical hapten exposure. Looking at the study overall: Largely, small differences in pooled library volume made per-sample TCR yields vary.

Ten or more counts support this clonotype. Time point: patch test 2, 6 weeks after DPC sensitization. Treatment of the sample: therapeutic diphenylcyclopropenone sensitization with weekly scalp DPC. The germline V gene encodes CDR1 SGHTA and CDR2 FQGNSA. V was shortened by 2 bases and J by 11 bases, with 15 bases between the two germline ends. The CDR3 covers 13 residues. TCRdb re-analysed the RACE reads in MiXCR, keeping a single row per CDR3 protein. This sample has 69,000 or so distinct CDR3 sequences, with 10% to 13% found just once. The rearrangement joins TRBV7-2 to TRBJ1-1; D gene unclear. The input for sequencing was whole blood, taken in connection with sensitization to the hapten diphenylcyclopropenone (DPC). This clonotype was sampled from a woman aged 50 to 60 with alopecia areata. Some clones in this sample may be carry-over from other donors' samples. The CDR3 DNA reads TGTGCCAGCAGCTTACGACGAGGCCATGAGGCTTTCTTT. It yields the protein CASSLRRGHEAFF.